This T cell receptor (beta chain) was sequenced during a study of blood T cell repertoires in COVID-19. Produced via immunoSEQ multiplex PCR; TCRdb's table is partial and in-frame only. The table records around 200,000 clones, more than 80% of them present only once. Germline CDR1 is SEHNR and CDR2 is FQNEAQ (reference sequence). The CDR3 spans 15 residues. Between the trimmed V and J ends, which lost 2 bases and 4 bases, there was a span of 12 bases. This chain links TRBV7-9 with TRBJ2-1; D is unclear. This sequence originates from a woman of 80 years or more with acute or convalescent COVID-19. Input material: peripheral blood. CDR3 nucleotide sequence: TGTGCCAGCAGCTTACATACTGCGGAGTACAATGAGCAGTTCTTC. The encoded protein is CASSLHTAEYNEQFF. Looking up the rest from reference TRBV7-9 and TRBJ2-1 gives the full variable domain: DTGVSQNPRHKITKRGQNVTFRCDPISEHNRLYWYRQTLGQGPEFLTYFQNEAQLEKSRLLSDRFSAERPKGSFSTLEIQRTEQGDSAMYLCASSLHTAEYNEQFFGPGTRLTVL.